The clone carrying this T cell receptor (beta chain) appeared a few times. This specimen comes from a study of response to subunit inactivated influenza vaccine. TCRdb recomputed calls from the RT-PCR reads with MiXCR, one row per CDR3 protein. The table has approximately 700,000 distinct CDR3 sequences, 14% seen once. Trimming stripped 6 bases from V and 5 bases from J, with 13 bases between. The CDR3 runs 14 residues. This TCR came from a man aged 45-65 years who received an inactivated influenza vaccine. The chain links TRBV12-3 or TRBV12-4 to TRBJ1-4; D is uncertain. The sample in question was PBMCs from blood, obtained approximately 15 days before vaccination. The CDR3 region has the DNA TGTGCCAGCAGCACCTTAGGAGCAAATGAAAAACTGTTTTTT. Translation gives CASSTLGANEKLFF.